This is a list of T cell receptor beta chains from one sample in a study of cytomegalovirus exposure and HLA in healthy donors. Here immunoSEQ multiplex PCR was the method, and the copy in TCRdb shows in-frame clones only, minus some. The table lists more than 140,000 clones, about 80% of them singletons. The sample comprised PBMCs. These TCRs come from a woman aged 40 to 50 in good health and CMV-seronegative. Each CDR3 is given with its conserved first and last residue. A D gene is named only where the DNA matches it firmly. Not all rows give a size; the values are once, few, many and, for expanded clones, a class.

CDR3 DNA: TGTGCCAGCTCACCTCATCCGGACACTGAAGCTTTCTTT
CDR3 protein: CASSPHPDTEAFF
clone size: .
D gene: .
J gene: TRBJ1-1
V gene: TRBV18

CDR3 DNA: TGCGCCAGCAGCCCGGGGGGCAGTACCAACGAGCAGTACTTC
CDR3 protein: CASSPGGSTNEQYF
clone size: .
D gene: .
J gene: TRBJ2-7
V gene: TRBV5-1

CDR3 DNA: TGTGCCAGCAGCTTAAATTTCCTAGCGCTCGGTGAGCAGTTCTTC
CDR3 protein: CASSLNFLALGEQFF
clone size: .
D gene: .
J gene: TRBJ2-1
V gene: TRBV7-3

CDR3 DNA: TGCGCCAGCAGCTCCCCCGGCCGGGATGAGCAGTTCTTC
CDR3 protein: CASSSPGRDEQFF
clone size: .
D gene: .
J gene: TRBJ2-1
V gene: TRBV5-1

CDR3 DNA: TGTGCCAGCAGCACCTCGGGACAGGGCCGTGAAGCTTTCTTT
CDR3 protein: CASSTSGQGREAFF
clone size: .
D gene: .
J gene: TRBJ1-1
V gene: TRBV21-1

CDR3 DNA: TGTGCCAGCAGCGCCGGGGGAGGGGGTCGAACCTACGAGCAGTACTTC
CDR3 protein: CASSAGGGGRTYEQYF
clone size: .
D gene: .
J gene: TRBJ2-7
V gene: TRBV9

CDR3 DNA: TGTGCCAGCAGTTTACCCCCCCAGGGCTACGAGCAGTACTTC
CDR3 protein: CASSLPPQGYEQYF
clone size: once
D gene: .
J gene: TRBJ2-7
V gene: TRBV28

CDR3 DNA: TGCGCCAGCAGCCAAGATAGGAACAGGGGGTACGAGCAGTACTTC
CDR3 protein: CASSQDRNRGYEQYF
clone size: .
D gene: TRBD1
J gene: TRBJ2-7
V gene: TRBV4-1

CDR3 DNA: TGTGCCAGCAGCTTGCGAATAGGGGGGGCCTACGAGCAGTACTTC
CDR3 protein: CASSLRIGGAYEQYF
clone size: .
D gene: .
J gene: TRBJ2-7
V gene: TRBV5-4

CDR3 DNA: TGTGCCAGCAGCCGCGGGACAGGGAGAACCGGGGAGCTGTTTTTT
CDR3 protein: CASSRGTGRTGELFF
clone size: .
D gene: TRBD1
J gene: TRBJ2-2
V gene: TRBV7-3

CDR3 DNA: TGTGCCAGCAGTGATATTGGGGCCGAGAACACTGAAGCTTTCTTT
CDR3 protein: CASSDIGAENTEAFF
clone size: once
D gene: .
J gene: TRBJ1-1
V gene: TRBV2

CDR3 DNA: TGCAGCGTGTCTACGGGGACAGACTATGGCTACACCTTC
CDR3 protein: CSVSTGTDYGYTF
clone size: .
D gene: TRBD1
J gene: TRBJ1-2
V gene: TRBV29-1

CDR3 DNA: TGTGCCATCAGTGAGTCGAAGATAGCGGGAGGGTATGAGCAGTTCTTC
CDR3 protein: CAISESKIAGGYEQFF
clone size: .
D gene: TRBD2
J gene: TRBJ2-1
V gene: TRBV10-3